This TCR beta chain was captured in a study of blood T cell repertoires in COVID-19. This clone was seen only a few times. Original data processing: Reference gene primer amplification yielded estimated nucleated cell counts. The repertoire was sequenced with immunoSEQ multiplex PCR; TCRdb's copy has only in-frame clones and lacks some. V and J calls and clone size are copied from that table; D and trimming were computed from the DNA. The sample lists approximately 230,000 clones, 82% occurring once. Individuals drawn from 20 to 30 US areas were about 18 to 95 years old. Looked up from germline, CDR1 is SNHLY and CDR2 is FYNNEI. Trimming took off 7 bases at V and 6 bases at J, with 6 bases between the two ends. CDR3 length: 11 residues.

The source is a man aged 35 to 55 who had recovered from COVID-19. J is TRBJ2-2 and V is TRBV2, with D hard to call. Sequenced material: PBMCs or T cells enriched from blood (not recorded which). CDR3 nucleotides: TGTGCCAGCACGGCGGCCGGGGAGCTGTTTTTT. It encodes CASTAAGELFF.